The clone carrying this T cell receptor beta chain occurred once. The antigen remains unidentified. This is likely a read error, given that the CDR3 carries no conserved phenylalanine or tryptophan at its end. The sample comes from a study of molecular identifiers for immune sequencing clone quantification. General observations from the study: Detecting spiked Jurkat TCR RNA from one cell among more than 750,000 naive cells was reportedly possible.

The CDR3 runs to 17 residues. Losses at the gene ends were 0 bases for V and 5 bases for J; bases not matched to a gene: 9. The germline CDR1 and CDR2 sequences are MNHEY and SVGEGT. Listed TCR primers, together with previously described methods, were used for the bulk TCR libraries. TCRdb redid the calling of the PCR reads with MiXCR, one entry per CDR3 protein. The sample consists of about half a million distinct CDR3 sequences, around 25% of them appearing once. The origin of this receptor is a human donor in good health. Some libraries in this study had Jurkat cell RNA spiked in. The chain couples TRBV6-2 or TRBV6-3 to TRBJ2-1; TRBD1 aligns across 8 bases. Sequencing was performed on naive CD8+ T cells from blood, with Jurkat cell RNA spiked in. Subset in this sample: FACS-sorted CD8+CD4-CCR7+CD45RA+ naive T cells. CDR3 DNA: TGTGCCAGCAGTTACTCGATACGGGGACAGGCCGACAATGAGCAGTTCTCC. Protein product: CASSYSIRGQADNEQFS.